This T cell receptor (beta chain) stems from a study of early T cells in non-severe SARS-CoV-2 infection. Using its own MiXCR run on the 5' RACE reads, TCRdb lists one record per CDR3 protein. This table holds some 48,000 distinct CDR3 sequences, about 7.4% found once. The CDR3 is 18 residues long. V trimming: 7 bases; J trimming: 0 bases; junction bases outside the gene matches: 9. Germline values: CDR1 MNHEY, CDR2 SVGEGT. The gene calls are TRBV6-2 or TRBV6-3 and TRBJ2-1, with 13 positions matching TRBD2. The material sequenced was whole blood. The sequence came from an adult who was a healthcare worker with PCR-confirmed SARS-CoV-2 infection or an uninfected control (not recorded which). CDR3 loop: CASTGLAGAASSYNEQFF. The CDR3, as DNA: TGTGCCAGCACCGGACTAGCGGGGGCCGCGAGCTCCTACAATGAGCAGTTCTTC.